This TCR beta chain appears in the sequencing data of a study of shared clonotypes between healthy human individuals. The repertoire was sequenced with immunoSEQ multiplex PCR; TCRdb's copy has only in-frame clones and lacks some. The profile shows 180,000 or so clones, roughly 93% of them singletons. Per germline, CDR1 MDHEN and CDR2 SYDVKM. Germline trimming cut 3 bases from V and 3 bases from J; bases unmatched to any gene: 6. The CDR3 sequence is 15 residues long. The specimen was naive CD4+ T cells sorted from blood. Subset indicated: CD45RA+ positively selected. This sequence was found in a woman in her 30s in good health. The V call is TRBV28, the J call TRBJ2-7; 9 nucleotides line up with TRBD2. Here the CDR3 reads CASSFMAGGFYEQYF. CDR3 DNA sequence: TGTGCCAGCAGTTTCATGGCGGGAGGGTTCTACGAGCAGTACTTC.